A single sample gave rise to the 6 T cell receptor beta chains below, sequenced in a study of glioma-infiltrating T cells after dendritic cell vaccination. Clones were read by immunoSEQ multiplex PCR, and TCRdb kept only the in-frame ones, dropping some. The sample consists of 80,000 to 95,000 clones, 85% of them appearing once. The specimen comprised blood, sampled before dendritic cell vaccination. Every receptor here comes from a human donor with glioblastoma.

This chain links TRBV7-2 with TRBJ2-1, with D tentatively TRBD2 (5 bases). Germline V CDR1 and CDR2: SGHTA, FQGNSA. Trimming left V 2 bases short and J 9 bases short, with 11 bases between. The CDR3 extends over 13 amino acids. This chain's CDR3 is CASSLQAAGEQFF. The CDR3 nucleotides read TGTGCCAGCAGCTTACAAGCGGCGGGTGAGCAGTTCTTC.

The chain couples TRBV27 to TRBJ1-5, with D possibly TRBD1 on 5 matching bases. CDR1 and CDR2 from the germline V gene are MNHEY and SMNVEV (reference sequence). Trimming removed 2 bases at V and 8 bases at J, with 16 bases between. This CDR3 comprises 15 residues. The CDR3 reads CASSLIWGEIEPQHF. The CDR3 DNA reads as TGTGCCAGCAGTTTAATCTGGGGGGAAATAGAGCCCCAGCATTTT.

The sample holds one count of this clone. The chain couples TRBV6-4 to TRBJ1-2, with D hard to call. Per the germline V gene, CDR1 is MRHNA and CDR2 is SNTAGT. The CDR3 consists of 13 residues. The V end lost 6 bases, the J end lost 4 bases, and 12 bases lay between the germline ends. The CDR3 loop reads CASSEAEGYGYTF. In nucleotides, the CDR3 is TGTGCCAGCAGCGAAGCGGAGGGCTATGGCTACACCTTC.

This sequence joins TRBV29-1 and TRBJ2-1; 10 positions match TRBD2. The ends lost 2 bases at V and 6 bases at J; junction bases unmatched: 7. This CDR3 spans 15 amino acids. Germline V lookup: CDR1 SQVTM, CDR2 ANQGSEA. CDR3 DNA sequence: TGCAGCGTTGAAAGAAAGCGGGAGGGCCTCAATGAGCAGTTCTTC. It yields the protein CSVERKREGLNEQFF.

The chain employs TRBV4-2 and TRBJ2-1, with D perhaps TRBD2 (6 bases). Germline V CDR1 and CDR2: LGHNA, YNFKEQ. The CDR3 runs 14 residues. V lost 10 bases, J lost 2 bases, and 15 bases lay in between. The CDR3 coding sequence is TGTGCCACCAACCGGGACTCCACCTACAATGAGCAGTTCTTC. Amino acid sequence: CATNRDSTYNEQFF.

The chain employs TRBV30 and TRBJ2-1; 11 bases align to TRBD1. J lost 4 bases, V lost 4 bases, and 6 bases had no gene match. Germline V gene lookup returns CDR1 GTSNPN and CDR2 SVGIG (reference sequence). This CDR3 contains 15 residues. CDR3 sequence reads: CAWNPGTGGYNEQFF. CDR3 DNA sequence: TGTGCCTGGAATCCCGGGACAGGGGGATACAATGAGCAGTTCTTC. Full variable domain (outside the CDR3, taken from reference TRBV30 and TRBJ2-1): SQTIHQWPATLVQPVGSPLSLECTVEGTSNPNLYWYRQAAGRGLQLLFYSVGIGQISSEVPQNLSASRPQDRQFILSSKKLLLSDSGFYLCAWNPGTGGYNEQFFGPGTRLTVL.